These T cell receptor beta chains were read from a single sample in a study of cytomegalovirus exposure and HLA in healthy donors. Using immunoSEQ multiplex PCR, the repertoire was profiled, and TCRdb retains in-frame clones only, with some absent. Of about 55,000 clones in the sample, around 78% were seen once. Sequences were obtained from PBMCs. The source is a female donor in good health and CMV-seronegative. Both conserved end residues are part of each CDR3. The D gene is left open where the match is weak. Where a row states a size, it is once, few, many or the class of an expanded clone; other rows omit it.

clone_size | d_call | j_call | v_call | cdr3_aa | cdr3_nt
NA | NA | TRBJ1-2 | TRBV10-3 | CAISAQAAVPYGYTF | TGTGCCATCAGTGCGCAGGCAGCCGTCCCTTATGGCTACACCTTC
NA | NA | TRBJ2-2 | TRBV12-5 | CASGLVLPNTGELFF | TGTGCTAGTGGTTTGGTACTCCCGAACACCGGGGAGCTGTTTTTT
NA | NA | TRBJ1-2 | TRBV4-2 | CASSQNSLRRAGYTF | TGTGCCAGCAGCCAAAATTCGCTTAGGAGGGCTGGCTACACCTTC
NA | NA | TRBJ1-3 | TRBV6-5 | CASSTGTGNTIYF | TGTGCCAGCAGCACAGGGACGGGAAACACCATATATTTT
once | TRBD2 | TRBJ2-1 | TRBV2 | CASRPTSGGSRGQFF | TGTGCCAGCAGGCCGACTAGCGGGGGTAGCCGTGGGCAGTTCTTC
NA | TRBD1 | TRBJ2-3 | TRBV7-6 | CASSSTPGQESTDTQYF | TGTGCCAGCAGCTCCACCCCCGGACAGGAGTCCACAGATACGCAGTATTTT
NA | TRBD1 | TRBJ2-3 | TRBV7-9 | CASSSRGDRGGTDTQYF | TGTGCCAGCAGCTCTCGGGGGGACAGGGGAGGCACAGATACGCAGTATTTT
NA | TRBD1 | TRBJ2-2 | TRBV30 | CAWSLQGTGELFF | TGTGCCTGGAGCTTACAGGGGACCGGGGAGCTGTTTTTT
few | TRBD2 | TRBJ2-3 | TRBV5-1 | CASSFLSGDASGTDTQYF | TGCGCCAGCAGCTTTTTAAGCGGGGACGCGTCGGGCACAGATACGCAGTATTTT
once | TRBD1 | TRBJ1-2 | TRBV25-1 | CASSDLVGTAYGYTF | TGTGCCAGCAGTGATCTCGTTGGGACAGCCTATGGCTACACCTTC
NA | TRBD2 | TRBJ2-2 | TRBV7-3 | CASSLRPSGADTGELFF | TGTGCCAGCAGCTTAAGGCCCAGCGGGGCGGACACCGGGGAGCTGTTTTTT
NA | TRBD1 | TRBJ2-1 | TRBV4-2 | CASTRDREANEQFF | TGTGCCAGCACCCGGGACAGGGAAGCCAATGAGCAGTTCTTC
NA | NA | TRBJ1-5 | TRBV7-6 | CASSLTTGINQPQHF | TGTGCCAGCAGCTTAACTACGGGGATCAATCAGCCCCAGCATTTT
few | NA | TRBJ2-3 | TRBV4-2 | CASSQDYWGRTDTQYF | TGTGCCAGCAGCCAAGATTATTGGGGCCGCACAGATACGCAGTATTTT
NA | TRBD2 | TRBJ2-2 | TRBV5-1 | CASSRTSGVNTGELFF | TGCGCCAGCAGCCGGACTAGCGGGGTGAACACCGGGGAGCTGTTTTTT
NA | NA | TRBJ1-4 | TRBV9 | CASSVEAGVNEKLFF | TGTGCCAGCAGCGTAGAAGCGGGGGTTAATGAAAAACTGTTTTTT
once | TRBD1 | TRBJ1-4 | TRBV5-1 | CASSTRQQGTTNEKPFF | TGCGCCAGCAGCACCCGTCAACAGGGGACAACTAATGAAAAACCGTTTTTT
NA | NA | TRBJ1-1 | TRBV30 | CALQRQIEAFF | TGTGCCTTACAGCGACAGATCGAAGCTTTCTTT
NA | TRBD1 | TRBJ2-7 | TRBV7-9 | CASSLGTGRQYF | TGTGCCAGCAGCTTAGGGACAGGGCGGCAGTACTTC
NA | TRBD1 | TRBJ2-7 | TRBV5-1 | CASSQSTGGYEQYF | TGCGCCAGCAGCCAATCGACAGGGGGCTACGAGCAGTACTTC
NA | TRBD2 | TRBJ2-3 | TRBV19 | CASSSGTSEGDTQYF | TGTGCCAGTAGCTCCGGGACTAGCGAGGGAGATACGCAGTATTTT
NA | NA | TRBJ2-6 | TRBV5-5 | CASSLGAGANVLTF | TGTGCCAGCAGCTTGGGCGCGGGGGCCAACGTCCTGACTTTC
NA | TRBD1 | TRBJ2-7 | TRBV6-1 | CASSDFPLNRGASEQYF | TGTGCCAGCAGTGATTTCCCACTAAACAGGGGTGCGTCCGAGCAGTACTTC
NA | TRBD1 | TRBJ2-5 | TRBV5-4 | CASSRTGTVQETQYF | TGTGCCAGCAGCAGGACCGGGACAGTCCAAGAGACCCAGTACTTC
NA | TRBD1 | TRBJ1-2 | TRBV7-2 | CASSLWGQGSYGYTF | TGTGCCAGCAGCTTATGGGGACAGGGCAGCTATGGCTACACCTTC
NA | NA | TRBJ1-1 | TRBV27 | CASSFSGGQKAFF | TGTGCCAGCAGTTTTTCCGGGGGTCAGAAAGCTTTCTTT
NA | NA | TRBJ2-1 | TRBV9 | CASSVAEFSYNEQFF | TGTGCCAGCAGCGTAGCGGAGTTTTCCTACAATGAGCAGTTCTTC
NA | NA | TRBJ1-2 | TRBV7-2 | CASSLDAGYGYTF | TGTGCCAGCAGCTTAGACGCAGGCTATGGCTACACCTTC
NA | NA | TRBJ2-2 | TRBV9 | CASSPSLRGRTGELFF | TGTGCCAGCAGCCCATCTCTAAGAGGGAGGACCGGGGAGCTGTTTTTT